This T cell receptor (beta chain) is from a study of beta chain features in type 1 diabetes. This clone was observed a few times. Its antigen is currently unknown. Sorting based on CD45RO/CCR7/CD25/CD127/CD95/CD27 separated CD4+ naive, central memory, regulatory and stem cell-like memory cells. Every sorted population was more than 95% pure. The study reverse transcribed the entire isolated RNA, so it sequenced expressed TCRB transcripts. Sequencing used immunoSEQ multiplex PCR; TCRdb keeps in-frame clones, though not all of them. This table holds fewer than 350,000 clones, around 16% found once. Per germline, CDR1 SEHNR and CDR2 FQNEAQ (reference sequence). The V end was cut by 1 base, the J end by 4 bases, with 10 bases between. The CDR3 contains 15 residues. Study outcomes and limitations: Comparison showed that naive, central memory and Treg TCRB repertoires appeared more similar among patients than among healthy donors. Shortening of TCRB CDR3s, moderate but significant, appeared in all four CD4+ subsets of Type 1 diabetes patients. Junctions at VDJ sites from type 1 diabetes patients had fewer insertions and more deletions.

The receptor was isolated from a young man with type 1 diabetes. This chain uses TRBV7-9 with TRBJ1-4; no reliable D call. The specimen sequenced was naive CD4+ T cells from blood. CDR3 sequence: CASSLVFGGNEKLFF. DNA for the CDR3: TGTGCCAGCAGCTTAGTCTTCGGCGGTAATGAAAAACTGTTTTTT.